Sequencing of this T cell receptor beta chain was carried out in a study of shared clonotypes between healthy human individuals. Regarding the study as a whole: When compared with the clonotypes that were shared by all four sorted-subset donors, the non-shared clonotypes turned out to have lower generation probabilities.

The V end was cut by 1 base, the J end by 2 bases, with 10 bases between. The V gene's germline CDR1 is SGHTA and CDR2 FQGTGA. This CDR3 comprises 15 residues. Clones were sequenced by immunoSEQ multiplex PCR, and TCRdb holds only the in-frame ones, with some missing. The table shows under 2,500,000 clones, with approximately 94% occurring only once. Turning to this clone: The antigen remains undetermined.

The sample consisted of naive CD4+ T cells sorted from blood. This sample's subset: CD45RA+ positively selected. The source of this sequence is a man aged 18-30 years in good health. The chain has TRBV7-3 and TRBJ2-3; no definite D call. The CDR3 DNA is TGTGCCAGCAGCTTAAGCGGTCTTTACACAGATACGCAGTATTTT. It codes for CASSLSGLYTDTQYF.